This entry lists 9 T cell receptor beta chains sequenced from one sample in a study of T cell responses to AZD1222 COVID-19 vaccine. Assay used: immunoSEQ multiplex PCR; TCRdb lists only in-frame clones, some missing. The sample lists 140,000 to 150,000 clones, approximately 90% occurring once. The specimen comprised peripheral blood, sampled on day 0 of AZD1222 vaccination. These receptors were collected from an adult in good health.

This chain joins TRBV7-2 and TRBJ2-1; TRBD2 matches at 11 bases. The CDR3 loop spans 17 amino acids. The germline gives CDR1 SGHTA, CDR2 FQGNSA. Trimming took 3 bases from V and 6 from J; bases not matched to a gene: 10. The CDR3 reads CASSLVAGGRVGNEQFF. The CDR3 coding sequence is TGTGCCAGCAGCTTGGTAGCGGGAGGGCGTGTTGGCAATGAGCAGTTCTTC.

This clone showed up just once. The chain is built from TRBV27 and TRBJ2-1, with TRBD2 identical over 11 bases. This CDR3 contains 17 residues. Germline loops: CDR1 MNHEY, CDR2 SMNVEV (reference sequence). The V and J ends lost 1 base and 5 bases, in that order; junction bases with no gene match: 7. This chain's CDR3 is CASSLLVAGGPNNEQFF. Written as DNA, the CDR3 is TGTGCCAGCAGTTTATTGGTAGCGGGAGGGCCAAACAATGAGCAGTTCTTC.

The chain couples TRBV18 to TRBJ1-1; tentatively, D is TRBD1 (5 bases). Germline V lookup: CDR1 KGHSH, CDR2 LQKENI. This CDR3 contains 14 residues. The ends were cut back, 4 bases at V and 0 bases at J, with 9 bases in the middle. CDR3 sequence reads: CASSLDSVNTEAFF. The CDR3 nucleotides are TGTGCCAGCTCACTCGACAGTGTGAACACTGAAGCTTTCTTT.

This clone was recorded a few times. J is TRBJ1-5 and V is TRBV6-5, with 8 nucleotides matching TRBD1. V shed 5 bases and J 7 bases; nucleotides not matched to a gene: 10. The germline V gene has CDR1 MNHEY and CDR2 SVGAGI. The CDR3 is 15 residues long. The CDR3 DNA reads TGTGCCAGCAGTCTCACAGGGGGGCTCGAACAGCCCCAGCATTTT. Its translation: CASSLTGGLEQPQHF.

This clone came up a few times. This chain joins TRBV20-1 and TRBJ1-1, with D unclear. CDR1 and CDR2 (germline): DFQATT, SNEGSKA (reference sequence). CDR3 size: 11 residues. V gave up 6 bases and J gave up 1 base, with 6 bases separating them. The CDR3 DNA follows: TGCAGTGCCTGGGAGAACACTGAAGCTTTCTTT. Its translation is CSAWENTEAFF.

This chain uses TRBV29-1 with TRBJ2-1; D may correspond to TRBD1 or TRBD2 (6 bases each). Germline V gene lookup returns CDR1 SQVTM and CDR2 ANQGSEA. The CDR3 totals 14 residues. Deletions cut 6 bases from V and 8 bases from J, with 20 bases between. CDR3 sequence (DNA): TGCAGCGTCATGGGCGGGAAGGGGGTCGATGAGCAGTTCTTC. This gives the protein CSVMGGKGVDEQFF.

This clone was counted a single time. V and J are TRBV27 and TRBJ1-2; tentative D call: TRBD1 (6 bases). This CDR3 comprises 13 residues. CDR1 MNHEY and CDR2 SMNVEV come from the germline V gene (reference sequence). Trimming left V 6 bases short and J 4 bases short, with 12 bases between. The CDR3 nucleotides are TGTGCCAGCAGCCGGACAGCTAGCTATGGCTACACCTTC. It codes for CASSRTASYGYTF.

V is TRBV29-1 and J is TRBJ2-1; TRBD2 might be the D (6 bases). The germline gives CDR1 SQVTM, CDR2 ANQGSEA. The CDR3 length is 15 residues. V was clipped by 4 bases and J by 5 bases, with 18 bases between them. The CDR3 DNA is TGCAGCGTTGCTCCTACTTGGCGGGATCACAATGAGCAGTTCTTC. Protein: CSVAPTWRDHNEQFF.

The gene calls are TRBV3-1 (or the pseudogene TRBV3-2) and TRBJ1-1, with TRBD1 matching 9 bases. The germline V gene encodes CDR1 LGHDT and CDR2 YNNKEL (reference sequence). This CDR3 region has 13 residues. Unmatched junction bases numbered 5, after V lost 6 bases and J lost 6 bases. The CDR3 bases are TGTGCCAGCAGGGGGACAGGGATACCTGAAGCTTTCTTT. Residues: CASRGTGIPEAFF.